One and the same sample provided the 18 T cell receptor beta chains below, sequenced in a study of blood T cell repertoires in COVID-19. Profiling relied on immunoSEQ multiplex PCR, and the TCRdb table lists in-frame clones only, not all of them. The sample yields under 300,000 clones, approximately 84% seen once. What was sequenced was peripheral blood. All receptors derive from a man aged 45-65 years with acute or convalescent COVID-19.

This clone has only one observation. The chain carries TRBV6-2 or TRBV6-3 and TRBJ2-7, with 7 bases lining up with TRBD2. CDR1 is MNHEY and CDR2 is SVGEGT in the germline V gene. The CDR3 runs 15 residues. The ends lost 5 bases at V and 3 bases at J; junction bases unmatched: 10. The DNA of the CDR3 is TGTGCCAGCAGTACCCCCCGGGGGGAGATCTACGAGCAGTACTTC. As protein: CASSTPRGEIYEQYF.

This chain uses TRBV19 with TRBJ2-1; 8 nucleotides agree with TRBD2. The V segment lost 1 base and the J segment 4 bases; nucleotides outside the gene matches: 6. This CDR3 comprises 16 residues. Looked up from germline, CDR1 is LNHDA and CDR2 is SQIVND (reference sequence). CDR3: CASSIAGGYLYNEQFF. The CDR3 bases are TGTGCCAGTAGTATAGCGGGAGGGTACTTGTACAATGAGCAGTTCTTC.

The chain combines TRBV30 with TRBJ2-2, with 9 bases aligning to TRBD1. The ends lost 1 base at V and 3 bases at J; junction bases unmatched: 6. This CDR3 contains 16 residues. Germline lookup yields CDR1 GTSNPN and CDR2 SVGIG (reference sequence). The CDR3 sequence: CAWSGRQGGYTGELFF. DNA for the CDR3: TGTGCCTGGAGTGGCCGACAGGGGGGATACACCGGGGAGCTGTTTTTT.

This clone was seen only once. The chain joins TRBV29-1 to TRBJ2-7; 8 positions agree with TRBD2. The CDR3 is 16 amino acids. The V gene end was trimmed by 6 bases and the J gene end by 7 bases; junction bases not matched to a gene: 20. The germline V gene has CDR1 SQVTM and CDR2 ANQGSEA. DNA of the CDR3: TGCAGCGTGCCCGACAGGAAATTAGCGGGGCCGGAGGAGCAGTACTTC. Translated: CSVPDRKLAGPEEQYF.

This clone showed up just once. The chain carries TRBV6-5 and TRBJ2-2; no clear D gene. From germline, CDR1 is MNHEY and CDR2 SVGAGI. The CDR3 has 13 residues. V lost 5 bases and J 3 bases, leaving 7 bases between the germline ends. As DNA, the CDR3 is TGTGCCAGCAGTACTCGGGACACCGGGGAGCTGTTTTTT. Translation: CASSTRDTGELFF.

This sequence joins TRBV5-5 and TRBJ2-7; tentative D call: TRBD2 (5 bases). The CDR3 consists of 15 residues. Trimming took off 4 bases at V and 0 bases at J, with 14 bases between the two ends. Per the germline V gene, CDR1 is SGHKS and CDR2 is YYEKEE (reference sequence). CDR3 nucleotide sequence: TGTGCCAGCAGCGTTCTCTGGACTGCCTCCTACGAGCAGTACTTC. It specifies CASSVLWTASYEQYF.

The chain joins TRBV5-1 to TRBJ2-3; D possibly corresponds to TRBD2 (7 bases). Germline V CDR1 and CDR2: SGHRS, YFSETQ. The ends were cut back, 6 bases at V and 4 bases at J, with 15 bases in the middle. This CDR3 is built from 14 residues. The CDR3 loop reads CASILGGGSDTQYF. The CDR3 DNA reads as TGCGCCAGCATACTAGGGGGGGGCTCAGATACGCAGTATTTT.

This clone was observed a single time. The CDR3 DNA is TGTGCCAGCAGCCAAGGGGGGGATTCACCCCTCCACTTT. Translation: CASSQGGDSPLHF. This chain uses TRBV3-1 (or the pseudogene TRBV3-2) with TRBJ1-6; weak D call: TRBD1 (5 bases). This CDR3 is 13 amino acids long. V was pared by 1 base and J by 8 bases, with 6 bases between. Per germline, CDR1 LGHDT and CDR2 YNNKEL (reference sequence).

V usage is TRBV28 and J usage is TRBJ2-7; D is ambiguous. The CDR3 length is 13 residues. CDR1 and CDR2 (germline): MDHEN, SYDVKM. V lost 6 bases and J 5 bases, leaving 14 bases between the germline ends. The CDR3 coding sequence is TGTGCCAGCAGGATTCCCTCGGGTCACGAGCAGTACTTC. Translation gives CASRIPSGHEQYF.

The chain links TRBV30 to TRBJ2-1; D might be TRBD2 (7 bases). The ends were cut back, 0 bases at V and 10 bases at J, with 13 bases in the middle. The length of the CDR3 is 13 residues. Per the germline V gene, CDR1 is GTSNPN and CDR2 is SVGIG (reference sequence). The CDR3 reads CAWSVLSGGEQFF. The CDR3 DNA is TGTGCCTGGAGTGTACTTTCGGGGGGCGAGCAGTTCTTC. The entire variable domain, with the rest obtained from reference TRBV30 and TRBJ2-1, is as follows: SQTIHQWPATLVQPVGSPLSLECTVEGTSNPNLYWYRQAAGRGLQLLFYSVGIGQISSEVPQNLSASRPQDRQFILSSKKLLLSDSGFYLCAWSVLSGGEQFFGPGTRLTVL.

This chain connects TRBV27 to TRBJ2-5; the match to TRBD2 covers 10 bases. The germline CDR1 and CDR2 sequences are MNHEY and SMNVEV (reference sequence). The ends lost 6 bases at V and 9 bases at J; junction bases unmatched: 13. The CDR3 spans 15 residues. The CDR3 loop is CASSPGLAVSLAQYF. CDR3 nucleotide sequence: TGTGCCAGCAGCCCCGGACTAGCGGTCTCTTTGGCCCAGTACTTC.

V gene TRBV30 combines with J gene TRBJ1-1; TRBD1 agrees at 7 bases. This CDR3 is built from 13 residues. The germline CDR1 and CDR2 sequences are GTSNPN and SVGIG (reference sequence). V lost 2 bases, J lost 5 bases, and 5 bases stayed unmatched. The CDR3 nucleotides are TGTGCCTGGAGTACAGGGGTTCGGACTGAAGCTTTCTTT. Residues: CAWSTGVRTEAFF.

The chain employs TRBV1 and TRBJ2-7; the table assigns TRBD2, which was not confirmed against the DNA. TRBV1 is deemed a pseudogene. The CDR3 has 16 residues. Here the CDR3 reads CTSSQDLLAGKDEQYF. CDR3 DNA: TGCACCAGCAGCCAAGATCTCCTAGCGGGGAAGGACGAGCAGTACTTC.

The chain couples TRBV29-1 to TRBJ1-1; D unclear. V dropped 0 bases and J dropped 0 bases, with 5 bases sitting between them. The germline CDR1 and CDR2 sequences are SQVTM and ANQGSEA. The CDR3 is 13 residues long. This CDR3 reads CSVEDPVNTEAFF. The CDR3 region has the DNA TGCAGCGTTGAAGATCCCGTGAACACTGAAGCTTTCTTT.

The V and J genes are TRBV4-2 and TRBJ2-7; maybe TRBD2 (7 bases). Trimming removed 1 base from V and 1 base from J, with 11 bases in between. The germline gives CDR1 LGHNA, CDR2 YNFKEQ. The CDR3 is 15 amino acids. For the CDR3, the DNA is TGTGCCAGCAGCCAAGGAGCGGGACAATCCTACGAGCAGTACTTC. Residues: CASSQGAGQSYEQYF.

CDR3 sequence reads: CASSEGTGSGGYTF. The CDR3 DNA sequence: TGTGCCAGCAGTGAGGGGACAGGGTCCGGTGGCTACACCTTC. The V gene is TRBV6-1, the J gene TRBJ1-2, with TRBD1 matching over 9 bases. V was clipped by 3 bases and J by 7 bases; unmatched bases: 6. In germline, CDR1 is MNHNS, CDR2 SASEGT. The CDR3 contains 14 residues.

Written as DNA, the CDR3 is TGTGCCAGCAGCGTACAGGAGGGGCCGGTCTACGAGCAGTACTTC. Translating it yields CASSVQEGPVYEQYF. J is TRBJ2-7 and V is TRBV9, with a weak D call TRBD2 (6 bases). V lost 1 base to trimming and J lost 3 bases, with 14 bases between them. CDR1 and CDR2 from the germline V gene are SGDLS and YYNGEE. CDR3 length equals 15 residues.

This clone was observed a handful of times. CDR3 sequence reads: CASSFRDSGSPLHF. CDR3 DNA: TGTGCCAGCAGTTTCCGGGACTCGGGTTCACCCCTCCACTTT. The rearrangement links TRBV6-2 or TRBV6-3 to TRBJ1-6; possibly TRBD1 for D (5 bases). The V gene lost 4 bases and the J gene lost 9 bases, with 13 bases spanning the gap. Per germline, CDR1 MNHEY and CDR2 SVGEGT. The CDR3 covers 14 residues.